Listed below are T cell receptor beta chains from one sample, sequenced in a study of identical twins. A single record per CDR3 protein comes from TCRdb applying MiXCR to the 5' RACE reads. The sample contains 450,000 or so distinct CDR3 sequences, 24% of which appear only once. The same data also went into a second study, on T cells expressing NK-cell markers.

Input material: CD4+ T cells sorted from blood. These TCRs come from a young woman in good health. CDR3s include the opening cysteine and the closing phenylalanine or tryptophan. A D gene is named only where the DNA matches it firmly. Only some rows state a clone size, as once, few, many or a class for expanded clones.

D gene	V gene	clone size	J gene	CDR3 length	CDR3 DNA	CDR3 protein
NA	TRBV12-3/TRBV12-4	few	TRBJ1-5	15	TGTGCCAGCAGTTTATTAGGAAAGAGCAATCAGCCCCAGCATTTT	CASSLLGKSNQPQHF
NA	TRBV9	few	TRBJ2-3	15	TGTGCCAGCAGCGTAGGGGGCGGAGGCGGAGATACGCAGTATTTT	CASSVGGGGGDTQYF
NA	TRBV2	NA	TRBJ2-5	14	TGTGCCAGCAGTGAAGCGGCAGGGCGGGAGACCCAGTACTTC	CASSEAAGRETQYF
NA	TRBV20-1	NA	TRBJ1-6	14	TGCAGTGCTAGAGATACGGGTCTGGCTTCACCCCTCCACTTT	CSARDTGLASPLHF
NA	TRBV11-3	few	TRBJ1-2	13	TGTGCCAGCAGCTTAGCGGCCAGAGGTGGCTACACCTTC	CASSLAARGGYTF
NA	TRBV7-3	NA	TRBJ1-6	12	TGTGCCAGCAGCTCCCGGAATTCACCCCTCCACTTT	CASSSRNSPLHF
TRBD1	TRBV18	NA	TRBJ1-3	13	TGTGCCAGCTCTCCGGACAGGGCAGACACCATATATTTT	CASSPDRADTIYF
NA	TRBV2	NA	TRBJ1-1	14	TGTGCCAGCCGTTTCCAGGGACCGAACACTGAAGCTTTCTTT	CASRFQGPNTEAFF
NA	TRBV15	NA	TRBJ2-3	14	TGTGCCACCAGCGGACTGGGGCGAGGGGATACGCAGTATTTT	CATSGLGRGDTQYF
TRBD2	TRBV5-1	NA	TRBJ2-1	14	TGCGCCAGCGCCGGGACTAGCGGATACAATGAGCAGTTCTTC	CASAGTSGYNEQFF
TRBD2	TRBV18	NA	TRBJ2-7	17	TGTGCCAGCTCACTCGGGACTAGCGGGGCTCTTAACTACGAGCAGTACTTC	CASSLGTSGALNYEQYF
TRBD2	TRBV20-1	few	TRBJ2-7	15	TGCAGTGCTAGAGTCCAGCGGGAGGGATCCTACGAGCAGTACTTC	CSARVQREGSYEQYF
NA	TRBV12-3/TRBV12-4	NA	TRBJ2-5	15	TGTGCCAGCAGTTTAGACGGGAGCCTGGCGGAGACCCAGTACTTC	CASSLDGSLAETQYF
NA	TRBV7-3	NA	TRBJ2-3	13	TGTGCCAGCAGCCACGGGGGCACAGATACGCAGTATTTT	CASSHGGTDTQYF
TRBD1	TRBV10-2	NA	TRBJ2-4	17	TGCGCCAGCAGCCCATGGGGGGACAGGGGAACCAAAAACATTCAGTACTTC	CASSPWGDRGTKNIQYF
NA	TRBV7-7	NA	TRBJ2-1	15	TGTGCCAGCAGCTTAGTGGGGGCCTCCTACAATGAGCAGTTCTTC	CASSLVGASYNEQFF
TRBD1	TRBV20-1	NA	TRBJ2-3	14	TGCAGTGCTGGGAACAGGGGGTGGGCAGATACGCAGTATTTT	CSAGNRGWADTQYF
TRBD2	TRBV5-1	NA	TRBJ2-1	16	TGCGCCAGCAGCTTATCTCCGCGGGAGGCCCAATTGGGACAGTTCTTC	CASSLSPREAQLGQFF
NA	TRBV7-6	few	TRBJ1-3	15	TGTGCCAGCAGCGTCAGCTTAGGACCTGGAAACACCATATATTTT	CASSVSLGPGNTIYF
NA	TRBV5-1	NA	TRBJ2-3	14	TGCGCCAGCAGCGTGGAGCATAGCACAGATACGCAGTATTTT	CASSVEHSTDTQYF
TRBD2	TRBV5-1	few	TRBJ2-1	15	TGCGCCAGCAGGGGACTAGCGGGAGGAGGGAATGAGCAGTTCTTC	CASRGLAGGGNEQFF
TRBD1	TRBV5-1	few	TRBJ2-1	15	TGCGCCAGCAGTCTAGAACAGGGGGGTCATGGTGAGCAGTTCTTC	CASSLEQGGHGEQFF
NA	TRBV20-1	few	TRBJ2-2	12	TGCAGTGCTAGAGATTACACCGGGGAGCTGTTTTTT	CSARDYTGELFF
TRBD1	TRBV2	NA	TRBJ2-7	14	TGTGCCAGCAGACTCGGGACAGGACACTACGAGCAGTACTTC	CASRLGTGHYEQYF
TRBD1	TRBV12-5	few	TRBJ2-7	14	TGTGCTAGTGGTTCACAGGGGAGCTCCTACGAGCAGTACTTC	CASGSQGSSYEQYF
NA	TRBV14	few	TRBJ2-7	16	TGTGCCAGCAGCCAAGTGGGGCGGGTGCAGACCTACGAGCAGTACTTC	CASSQVGRVQTYEQYF
TRBD2	TRBV7-9	NA	TRBJ2-5	15	TGTGCCAGCAGCGCACTAGCGGGGGGTTTAGCGACCCAGTACTTC	CASSALAGGLATQYF
NA	TRBV10-3	NA	TRBJ2-3	14	TGTGCCATCAGTGCCCCCGGGACGGGAGATACGCAGTATTTT	CAISAPGTGDTQYF
NA	TRBV20-1	few	TRBJ2-1	16	TGCAGTGCTAGAGATATGCGGGGAGGAGGGCCCAATGAGCAGTTCTTC	CSARDMRGGGPNEQFF
TRBD2	TRBV30	NA	TRBJ2-1	12	TGTGCCTGGAGTGGGACTAGCGGGAGGCAGTTCTTC	CAWSGTSGRQFF
TRBD1	TRBV6-5	NA	TRBJ1-1	15	TGTGCCAGCAGTTACTCGGGACAGGGGGACACTGAAGCTTTCTTT	CASSYSGQGDTEAFF
NA	TRBV6-5	NA	TRBJ1-1	12	TGTGCCAGCAGTTATGGGGGGGCTGAAGCTTTCTTT	CASSYGGAEAFF
NA	TRBV27	few	TRBJ1-6	14	TGTGCCAGCCGTCGGTGGGGAGATAATTCACCCCTCCACTTT	CASRRWGDNSPLHF
NA	TRBV25-1	NA	TRBJ2-7	15	TGTGCCAGCAGTGACAGTCTTCCAGGGAACTACGAGCAGTACTTC	CASSDSLPGNYEQYF
NA	TRBV20-1	few	TRBJ2-1	15	TGCAGTGCTAGAGATTTTCCAAAATTCTACAATGAGCAGTTCTTC	CSARDFPKFYNEQFF
TRBD2	TRBV20-1	NA	TRBJ2-3	15	TGCAGTGCTCGAGTGGCGCGGGAGGGCACAGATACGCAGTATTTT	CSARVAREGTDTQYF
NA	TRBV20-1	NA	TRBJ1-1	14	TGCAGTGCTAGAAGACAGGAGATAAACACTGAAGCTTTCTTT	CSARRQEINTEAFF